This TCR beta chain was sequenced in a study of blood T cell repertoires in COVID-19. This clone was seen once. In the original analysis: How many nucleated cells were present was estimated from reference gene primer amplification. The data were produced by immunoSEQ multiplex PCR, yet TCRdb's version contains in-frame clones alone and is incomplete. D and trimming were read from the DNA, whereas the V and J calls and clone size are those reported in that table. The table lists some 270,000 clones, over 80% of them singletons, with 2.5% to 4% in the top ten. This CDR3 has 20 amino acids. Germline assignment: CDR1 LNHDA and CDR2 SQIVND (reference sequence). The J segment lost 0 bases and the V segment lost 1 base, leaving 13 bases of the junction unmatched.

This chain connects TRBV19 to TRBJ1-5; 9 bases match TRBD1. This receptor was taken from a woman aged 40 to 50 who had been exposed to COVID-19. Specimen: PBMCs or T cells enriched from blood (not recorded which). CDR3 loop: CASSIAPWDRDEYSNQPQHF. The CDR3 DNA reads TGTGCCAGTAGTATAGCCCCGTGGGACAGGGATGAGTATAGCAATCAGCCCCAGCATTTT.